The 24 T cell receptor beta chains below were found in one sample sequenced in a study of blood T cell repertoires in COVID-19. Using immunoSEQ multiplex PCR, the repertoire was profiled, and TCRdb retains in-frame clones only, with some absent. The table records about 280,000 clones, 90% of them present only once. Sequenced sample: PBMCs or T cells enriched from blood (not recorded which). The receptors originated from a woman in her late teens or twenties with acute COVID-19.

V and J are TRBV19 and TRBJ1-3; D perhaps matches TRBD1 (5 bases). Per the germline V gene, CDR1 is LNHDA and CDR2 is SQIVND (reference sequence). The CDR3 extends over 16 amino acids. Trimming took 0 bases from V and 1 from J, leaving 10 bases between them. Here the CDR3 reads CASSIDRTISGNTIYF. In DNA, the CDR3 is TGTGCCAGTAGTATAGACCGGACAATTTCTGGAAACACCATATATTTT.

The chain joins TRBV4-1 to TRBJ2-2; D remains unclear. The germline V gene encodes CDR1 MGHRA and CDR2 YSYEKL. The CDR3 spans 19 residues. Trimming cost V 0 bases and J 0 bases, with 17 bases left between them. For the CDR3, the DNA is TGCGCCAGCAGCCAAGAGAGAGTAGCCGAAAAAACGAACACCGGGGAGCTGTTTTTT. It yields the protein CASSQERVAEKTNTGELFF.

CDR3 loop: CAWSVKGQPTSYNEQFF. The CDR3 DNA reads as TGTGCCTGGAGTGTAAAGGGACAACCGACCTCCTACAATGAGCAGTTCTTC. The chain combines TRBV30 with TRBJ2-1; D may be TRBD1 (6 bases). CDR1 GTSNPN and CDR2 SVGIG come from the germline V gene (reference sequence). CDR3 length: 17 residues. V dropped 0 bases and J dropped 0 bases, with 15 bases sitting between them.

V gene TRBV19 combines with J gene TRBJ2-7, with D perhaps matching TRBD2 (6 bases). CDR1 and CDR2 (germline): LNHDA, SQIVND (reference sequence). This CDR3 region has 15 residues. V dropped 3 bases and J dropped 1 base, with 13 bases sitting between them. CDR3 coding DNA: TGTGCCAGTAGTATCGGGCAGGGAGGATCCTACGAGCAGTACTTC. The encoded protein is CASSIGQGGSYEQYF.

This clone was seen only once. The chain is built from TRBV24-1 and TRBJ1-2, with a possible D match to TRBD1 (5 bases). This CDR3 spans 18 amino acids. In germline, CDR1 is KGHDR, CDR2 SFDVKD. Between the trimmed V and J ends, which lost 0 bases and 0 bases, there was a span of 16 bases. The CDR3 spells CATSDLRGRERTNYGYTF. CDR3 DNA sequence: TGTGCCACCAGTGATTTGAGGGGCAGGGAACGAACTAACTATGGCTACACCTTC.

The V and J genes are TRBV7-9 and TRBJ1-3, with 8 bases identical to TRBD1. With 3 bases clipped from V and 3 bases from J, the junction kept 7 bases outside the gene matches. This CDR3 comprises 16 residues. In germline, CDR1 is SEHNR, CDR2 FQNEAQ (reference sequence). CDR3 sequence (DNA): TGTGCCAGCAGCTTTACGGGACAGGAATTTGGAAACACCATATATTTT. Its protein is CASSFTGQEFGNTIYF.

The CDR3: CASSVLGGDNEQFF. CDR3 nucleotide sequence: TGCGCCAGCAGCGTCCTCGGGGGGGATAATGAGCAGTTCTTC. The chain joins TRBV10-1 to TRBJ2-1, with 8 bases lining up with TRBD2. The V gene's germline CDR1 is WNHNN and CDR2 SYGVQD (reference sequence). With V trimmed by 6 bases and J by 7 bases, 8 bases remained unmatched. This CDR3 comprises 14 residues.

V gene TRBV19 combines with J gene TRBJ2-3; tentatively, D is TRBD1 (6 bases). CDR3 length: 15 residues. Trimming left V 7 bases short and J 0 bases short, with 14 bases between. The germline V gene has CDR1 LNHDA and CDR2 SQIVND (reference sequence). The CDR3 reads CASKRGTPSTDTQYF. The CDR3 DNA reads TGTGCCAGTAAAAGGGGGACACCTAGCACAGATACGCAGTATTTT.

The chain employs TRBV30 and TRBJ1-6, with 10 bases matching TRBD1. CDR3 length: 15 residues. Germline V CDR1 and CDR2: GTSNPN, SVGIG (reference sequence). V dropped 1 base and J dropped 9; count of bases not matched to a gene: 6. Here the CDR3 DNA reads TGTGCCTGGAGTGGGGACAGGGGAGGGGGTTCACCCCTCCACTTT. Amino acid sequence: CAWSGDRGGGSPLHF.

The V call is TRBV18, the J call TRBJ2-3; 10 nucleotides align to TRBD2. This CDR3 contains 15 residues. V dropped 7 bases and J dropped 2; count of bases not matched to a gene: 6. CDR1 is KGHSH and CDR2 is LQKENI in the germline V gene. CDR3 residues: CASYASGSPTDTQYF. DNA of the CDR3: TGTGCCAGCTACGCTAGCGGGAGTCCCACAGATACGCAGTATTTT.

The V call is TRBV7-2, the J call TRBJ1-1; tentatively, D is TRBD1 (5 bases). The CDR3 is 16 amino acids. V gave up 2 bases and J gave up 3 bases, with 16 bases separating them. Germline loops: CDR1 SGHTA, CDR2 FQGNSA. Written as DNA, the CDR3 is TGTGCCAGCAGCTTAAAACCGACAGCCTTGGACACTGAAGCTTTCTTT. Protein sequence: CASSLKPTALDTEAFF.

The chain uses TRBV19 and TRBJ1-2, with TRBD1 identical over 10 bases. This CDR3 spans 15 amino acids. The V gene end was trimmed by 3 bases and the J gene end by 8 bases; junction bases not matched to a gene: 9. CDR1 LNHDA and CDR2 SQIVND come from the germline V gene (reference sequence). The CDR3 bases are TGTGCCAGTAGTATTAACACCGGGACAGGGGTCGGCTACACCTTC. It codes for CASSINTGTGVGYTF.

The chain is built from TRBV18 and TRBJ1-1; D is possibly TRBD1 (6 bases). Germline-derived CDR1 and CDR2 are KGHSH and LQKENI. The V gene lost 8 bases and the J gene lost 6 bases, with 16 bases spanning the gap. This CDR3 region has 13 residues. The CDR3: CASLNWDTPEAFF. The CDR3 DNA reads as TGTGCCAGCCTTAACTGGGACACCCCTGAAGCTTTCTTT. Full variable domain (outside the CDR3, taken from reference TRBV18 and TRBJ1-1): NAGVMQNPRHLVRRRGQEARLRCSPMKGHSHVYWYRQLPEEGLKFMVYLQKENIIDESGMPKERFSAEFPKEGPSILRIQQVVRGDSAAYFCASLNWDTPEAFFGQGTRLTVV.

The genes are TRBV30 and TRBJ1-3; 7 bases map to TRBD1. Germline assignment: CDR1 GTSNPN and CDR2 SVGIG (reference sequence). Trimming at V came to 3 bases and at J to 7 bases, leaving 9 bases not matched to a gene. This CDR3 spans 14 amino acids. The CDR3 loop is CAWRETGSRNTIYF. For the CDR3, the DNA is TGTGCCTGGAGAGAGACAGGGAGTAGGAACACCATATATTTT.

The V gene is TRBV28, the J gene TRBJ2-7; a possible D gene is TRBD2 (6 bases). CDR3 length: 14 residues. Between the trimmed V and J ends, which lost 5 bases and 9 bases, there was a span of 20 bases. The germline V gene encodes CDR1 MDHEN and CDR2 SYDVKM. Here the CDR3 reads CASSKTGTARGQYF. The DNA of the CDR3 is TGTGCCAGCAGTAAGACCGGGACTGCACGTGGGCAGTACTTC. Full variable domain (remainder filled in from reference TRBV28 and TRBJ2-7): DVKVTQSSRYLVKRTGEKVFLECVQDMDHENMFWYRQDPGLGLRLIYFSYDVKMKEKGDIPEGYSVSREKKERFSLILESASTNQTSMYLCASSKTGTARGQYFGPGTRLTVT.

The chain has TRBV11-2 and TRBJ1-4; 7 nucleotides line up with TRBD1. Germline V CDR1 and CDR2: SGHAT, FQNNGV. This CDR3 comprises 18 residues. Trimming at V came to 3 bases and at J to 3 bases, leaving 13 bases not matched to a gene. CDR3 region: CASSLESGQSMSNEKLFF. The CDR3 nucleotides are TGTGCCAGCAGCTTGGAATCGGGACAGTCGATGTCTAATGAAAAACTGTTTTTT. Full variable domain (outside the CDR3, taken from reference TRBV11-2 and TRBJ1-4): EAGVAQSPRYKIIEKRQSVAFWCNPISGHATLYWYQQILGQGPKLLIQFQNNGVVDDSQLPKDRFSAERLKGVDSTLKIQPAKLEDSAVYLCASSLESGQSMSNEKLFFGSGTQLSVL.

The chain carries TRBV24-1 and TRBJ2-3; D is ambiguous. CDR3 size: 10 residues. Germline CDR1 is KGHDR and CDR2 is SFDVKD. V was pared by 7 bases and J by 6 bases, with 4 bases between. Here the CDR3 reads CATRSDTQYF. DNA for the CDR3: TGTGCCACCAGAAGCGATACGCAGTATTTT.

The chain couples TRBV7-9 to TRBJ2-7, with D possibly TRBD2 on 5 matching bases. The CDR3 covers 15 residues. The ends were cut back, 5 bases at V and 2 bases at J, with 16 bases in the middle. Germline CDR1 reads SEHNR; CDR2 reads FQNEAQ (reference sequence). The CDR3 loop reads CASSPGQEATYEQYF. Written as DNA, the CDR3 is TGTGCCAGCAGCCCCGGGCAGGAGGCTACCTACGAGCAGTACTTC. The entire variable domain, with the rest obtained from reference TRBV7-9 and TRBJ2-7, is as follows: DTGVSQNPRHKITKRGQNVTFRCDPISEHNRLYWYRQTLGQGPEFLTYFQNEAQLEKSRLLSDRFSAERPKGSFSTLEIQRTEQGDSAMYLCASSPGQEATYEQYFGPGTRLTVT.

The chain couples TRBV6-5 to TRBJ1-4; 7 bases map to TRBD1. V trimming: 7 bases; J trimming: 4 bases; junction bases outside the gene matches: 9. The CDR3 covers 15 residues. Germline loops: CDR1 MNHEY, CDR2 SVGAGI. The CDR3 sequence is CASTPHRGINEKLFF. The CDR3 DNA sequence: TGTGCCAGCACCCCACACAGGGGCATTAATGAAAAACTGTTTTTT.

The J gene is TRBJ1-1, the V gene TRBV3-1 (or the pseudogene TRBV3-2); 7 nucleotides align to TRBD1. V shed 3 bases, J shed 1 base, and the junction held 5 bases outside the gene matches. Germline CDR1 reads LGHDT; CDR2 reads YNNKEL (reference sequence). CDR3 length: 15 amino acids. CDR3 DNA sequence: TGTGCCAGCAGCCACAAGGGACAGAGGAACACTGAAGCTTTCTTT. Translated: CASSHKGQRNTEAFF.

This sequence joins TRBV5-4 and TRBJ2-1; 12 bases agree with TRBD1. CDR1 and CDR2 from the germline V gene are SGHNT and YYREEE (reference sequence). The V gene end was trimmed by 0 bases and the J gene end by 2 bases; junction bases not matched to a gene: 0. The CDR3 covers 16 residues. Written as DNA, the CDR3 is TGTGCCAGCAGCTTGGGGGACAGGGGGCCCTACAATGAGCAGTTCTTC. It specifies CASSLGDRGPYNEQFF.

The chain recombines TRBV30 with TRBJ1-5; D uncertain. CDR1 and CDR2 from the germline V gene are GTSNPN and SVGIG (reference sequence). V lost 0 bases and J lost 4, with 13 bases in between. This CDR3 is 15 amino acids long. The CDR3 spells CAWSVAGNGNQPQHF. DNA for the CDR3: TGTGCCTGGAGTGTAGCGGGGAATGGGAATCAGCCCCAGCATTTT.

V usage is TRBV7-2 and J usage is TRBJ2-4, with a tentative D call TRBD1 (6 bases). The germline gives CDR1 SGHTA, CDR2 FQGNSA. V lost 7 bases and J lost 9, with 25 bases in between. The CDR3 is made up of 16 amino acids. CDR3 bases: TGTGCCAGCAACCCGATTTCTCTTTCTCAGGGGAGCATTCAGTACTTC. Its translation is CASNPISLSQGSIQYF.

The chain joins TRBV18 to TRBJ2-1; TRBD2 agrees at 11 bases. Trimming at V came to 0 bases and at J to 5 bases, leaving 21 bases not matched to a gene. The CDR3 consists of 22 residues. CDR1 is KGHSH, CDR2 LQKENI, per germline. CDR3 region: CASSPPSLAGGSGLKGHNEQFF. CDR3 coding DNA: TGTGCCAGCTCACCACCGTCTCTAGCGGGAGGATCGGGTCTAAAGGGTCACAATGAGCAGTTCTTC.